The clone carrying this TCR beta chain was counted a few times. These data are taken from a study of blood T cell repertoires in COVID-19. Background on the study: From the United States, Italy and Spain came samples of acute and convalescent COVID-19. Sources were T cells, B-cell-depleted T cells, or PBMCs; the material itself was cDNA or gDNA.

Patients of the Seattle cohort, enrolled during active infection, were followed longitudinally. In the original processing: Estimated nucleated cell counts came from reference gene primer amplification. Method: immunoSEQ multiplex PCR; TCRdb's copy keeps in-frame clones and lacks some. V and J calls and clone size come straight from that table; D and trimming were deduced from the DNA. The data show more than 300,000 clones, around 88% seen once. The CDR3 is 16 amino acids. The germline CDR1 and CDR2 sequences are MNHNS and SASEGT. Trimming took off 0 bases at V and 4 bases at J, with 15 bases between the two ends.

This clonotype was sampled from a woman in her thirties with COVID-19, enrolled during active disease. The sample taken for sequencing was peripheral blood. The chain is built from TRBV6-1 and TRBJ2-5; perhaps TRBD2 as D (5 bases). This chain's CDR3 is CASSEAYSARGETQYF. The CDR3 nucleotides read TGTGCCAGCAGTGAAGCGTATAGCGCTCGAGGAGAGACCCAGTACTTC.